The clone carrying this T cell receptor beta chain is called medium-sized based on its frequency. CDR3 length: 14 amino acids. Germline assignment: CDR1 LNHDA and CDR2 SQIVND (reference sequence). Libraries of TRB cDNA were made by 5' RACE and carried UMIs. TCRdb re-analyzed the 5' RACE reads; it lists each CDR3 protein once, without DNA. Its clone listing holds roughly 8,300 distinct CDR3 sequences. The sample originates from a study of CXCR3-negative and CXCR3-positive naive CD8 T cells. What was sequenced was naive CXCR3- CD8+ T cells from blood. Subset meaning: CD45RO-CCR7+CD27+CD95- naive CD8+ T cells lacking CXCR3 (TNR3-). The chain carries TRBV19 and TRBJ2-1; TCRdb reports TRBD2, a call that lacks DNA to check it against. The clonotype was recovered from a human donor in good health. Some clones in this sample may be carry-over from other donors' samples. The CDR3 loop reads CASSPGRALNEQFF.